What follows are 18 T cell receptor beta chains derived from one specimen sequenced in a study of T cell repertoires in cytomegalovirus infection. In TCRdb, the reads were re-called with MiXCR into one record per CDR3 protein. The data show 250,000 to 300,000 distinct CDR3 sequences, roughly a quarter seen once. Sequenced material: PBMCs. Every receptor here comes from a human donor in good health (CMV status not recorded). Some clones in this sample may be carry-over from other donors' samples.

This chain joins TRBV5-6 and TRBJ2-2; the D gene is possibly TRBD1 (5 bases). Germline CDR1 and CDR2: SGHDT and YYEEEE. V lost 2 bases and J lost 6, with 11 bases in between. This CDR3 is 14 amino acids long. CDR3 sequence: CASSFYRRPGELFF. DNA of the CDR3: TGTGCCAGCAGCTTCTACAGGCGGCCCGGGGAGCTGTTTTTT.

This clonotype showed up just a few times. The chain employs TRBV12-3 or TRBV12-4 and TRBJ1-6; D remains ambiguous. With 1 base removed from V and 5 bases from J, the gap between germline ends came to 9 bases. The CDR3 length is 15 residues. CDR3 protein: CASSLVADNNSPLHF. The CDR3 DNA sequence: TGTGCCAGCAGTTTAGTAGCAGATAATAATTCACCCCTCCACTTT.

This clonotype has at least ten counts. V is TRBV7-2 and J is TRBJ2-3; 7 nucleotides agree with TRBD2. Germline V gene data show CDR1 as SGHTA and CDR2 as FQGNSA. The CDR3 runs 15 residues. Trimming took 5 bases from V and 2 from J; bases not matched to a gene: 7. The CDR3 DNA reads TGTGCCAGCAGCCCATGGGGAGGGGCCACAGATACGCAGTATTTT. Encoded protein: CASSPWGGATDTQYF.

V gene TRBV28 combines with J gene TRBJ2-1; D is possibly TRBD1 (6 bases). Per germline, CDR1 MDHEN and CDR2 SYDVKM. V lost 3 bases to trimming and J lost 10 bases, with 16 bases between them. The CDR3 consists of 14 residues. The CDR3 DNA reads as TGTGCCAGCAGTTTTGCACGCAGGGGAAGAGAGCAGTTCTTC. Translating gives CASSFARRGREQFF.

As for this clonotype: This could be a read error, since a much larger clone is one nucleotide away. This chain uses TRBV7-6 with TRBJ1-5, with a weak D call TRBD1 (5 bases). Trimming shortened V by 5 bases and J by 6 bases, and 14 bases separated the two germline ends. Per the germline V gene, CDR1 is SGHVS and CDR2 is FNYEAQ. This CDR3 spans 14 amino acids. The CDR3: CASSAGIGVQPQHF. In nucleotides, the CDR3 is TGTGCCAGCAGCGCCGGGATAGGGGTTCAGCCCCAGCATTTT.

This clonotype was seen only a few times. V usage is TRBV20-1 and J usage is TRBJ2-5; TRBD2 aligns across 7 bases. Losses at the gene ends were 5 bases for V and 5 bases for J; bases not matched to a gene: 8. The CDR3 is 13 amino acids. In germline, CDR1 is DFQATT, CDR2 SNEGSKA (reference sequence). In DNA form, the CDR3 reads TGCAGTGCTGGGAGGGGTGCGTTGGAGACCCAGTACTTC. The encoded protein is CSAGRGALETQYF.

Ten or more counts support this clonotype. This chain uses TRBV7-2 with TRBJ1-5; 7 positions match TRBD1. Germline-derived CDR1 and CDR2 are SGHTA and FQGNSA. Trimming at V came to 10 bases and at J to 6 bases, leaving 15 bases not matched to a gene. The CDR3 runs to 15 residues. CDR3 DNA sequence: TGTGCCACCGAAATAAAAGCAGGGGGGCGTCAGCCCCAGCATTTT. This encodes CATEIKAGGRQPQHF.

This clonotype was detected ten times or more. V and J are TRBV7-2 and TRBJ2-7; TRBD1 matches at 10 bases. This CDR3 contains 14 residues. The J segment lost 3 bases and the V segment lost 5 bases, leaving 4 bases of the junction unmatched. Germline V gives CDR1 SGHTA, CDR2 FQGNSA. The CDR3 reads CASSLGQGVYEQYF. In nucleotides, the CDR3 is TGTGCCAGCAGCCTCGGACAGGGGGTCTACGAGCAGTACTTC.

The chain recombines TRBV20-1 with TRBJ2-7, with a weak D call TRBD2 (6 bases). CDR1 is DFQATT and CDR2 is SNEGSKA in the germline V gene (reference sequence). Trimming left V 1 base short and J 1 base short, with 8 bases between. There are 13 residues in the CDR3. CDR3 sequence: CSARGLESYEQYF. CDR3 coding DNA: TGCAGTGCTAGAGGACTAGAGTCCTACGAGCAGTACTTC.

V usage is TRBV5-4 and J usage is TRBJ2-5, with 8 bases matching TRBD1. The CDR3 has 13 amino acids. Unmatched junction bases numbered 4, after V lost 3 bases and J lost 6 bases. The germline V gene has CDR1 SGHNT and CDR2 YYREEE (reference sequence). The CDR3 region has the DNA TGTGCCAGCAGCTGGACAGGGAGGAAGACCCAGTACTTC. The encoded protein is CASSWTGRKTQYF.

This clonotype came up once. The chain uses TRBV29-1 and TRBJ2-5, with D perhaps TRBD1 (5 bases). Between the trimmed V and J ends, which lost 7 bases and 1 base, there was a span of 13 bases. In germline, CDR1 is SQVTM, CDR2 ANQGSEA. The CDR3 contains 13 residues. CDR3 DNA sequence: TGCAGCGAAGTTACAGGTGGCCAAGAGACCCAGTACTTC. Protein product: CSEVTGGQETQYF.

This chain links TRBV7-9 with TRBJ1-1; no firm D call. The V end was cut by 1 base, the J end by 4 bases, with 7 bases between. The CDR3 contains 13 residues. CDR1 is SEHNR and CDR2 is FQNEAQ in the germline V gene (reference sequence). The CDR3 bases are TGTGCCAGCAGCTTAGGGTTAACCACTGAAGCTTTCTTT. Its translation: CASSLGLTTEAFF.

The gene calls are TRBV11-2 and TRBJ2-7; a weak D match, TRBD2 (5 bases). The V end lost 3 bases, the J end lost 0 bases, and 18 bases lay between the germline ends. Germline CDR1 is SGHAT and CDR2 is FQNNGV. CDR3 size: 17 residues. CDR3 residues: CASSFGRGRWSSYEQYF. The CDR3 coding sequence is TGTGCCAGCAGCTTTGGTAGAGGGCGATGGAGCTCCTACGAGCAGTACTTC.

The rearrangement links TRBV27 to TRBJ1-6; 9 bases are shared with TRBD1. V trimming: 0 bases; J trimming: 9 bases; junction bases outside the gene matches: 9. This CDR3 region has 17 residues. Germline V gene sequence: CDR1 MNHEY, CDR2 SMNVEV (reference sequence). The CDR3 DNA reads TGTGCCAGCAGTTTATCTAGGAGGACAGGGGTTAGTTCACCCCTCCACTTT. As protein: CASSLSRRTGVSSPLHF.

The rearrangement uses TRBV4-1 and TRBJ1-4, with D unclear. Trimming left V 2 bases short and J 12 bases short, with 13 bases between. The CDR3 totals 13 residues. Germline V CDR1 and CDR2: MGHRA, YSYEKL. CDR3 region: CASSQWWSEELFF. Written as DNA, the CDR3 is TGCGCCAGCAGCCAATGGTGGAGTGAGGAACTGTTTTTT.

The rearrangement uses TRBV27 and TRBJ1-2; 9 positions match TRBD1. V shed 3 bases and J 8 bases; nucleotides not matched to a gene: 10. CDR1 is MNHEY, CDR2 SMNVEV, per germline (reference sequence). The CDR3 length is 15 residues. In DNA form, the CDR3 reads TGTGCCAGCAGTTTCCGGCCACAGGGGGCGCCCGGCTACACCTTC. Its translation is CASSFRPQGAPGYTF.

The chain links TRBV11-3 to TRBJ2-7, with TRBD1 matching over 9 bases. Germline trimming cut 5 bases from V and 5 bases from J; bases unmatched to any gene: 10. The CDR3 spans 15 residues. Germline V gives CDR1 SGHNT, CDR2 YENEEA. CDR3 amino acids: CASSPGTGILHEQYF. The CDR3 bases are TGTGCCAGCAGCCCCGGGACAGGGATCCTCCACGAGCAGTACTTC.

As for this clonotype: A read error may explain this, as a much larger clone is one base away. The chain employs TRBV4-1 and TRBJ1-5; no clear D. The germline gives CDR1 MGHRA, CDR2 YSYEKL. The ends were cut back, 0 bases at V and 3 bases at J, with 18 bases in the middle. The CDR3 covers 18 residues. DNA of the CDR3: TGCGCCAGCAGCCAAGAGTTAGCGGGCTTAGCGGACAATCAGCCCCAGCATTTT. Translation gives CASSQELAGLADNQPQHF.